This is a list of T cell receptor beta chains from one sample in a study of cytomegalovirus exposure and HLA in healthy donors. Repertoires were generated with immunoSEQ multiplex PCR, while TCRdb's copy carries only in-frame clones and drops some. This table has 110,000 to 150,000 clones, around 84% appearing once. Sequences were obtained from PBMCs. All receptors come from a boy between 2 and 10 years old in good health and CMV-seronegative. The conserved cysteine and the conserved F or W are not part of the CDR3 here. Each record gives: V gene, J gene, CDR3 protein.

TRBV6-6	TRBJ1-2	ASSYSVGDYGYT
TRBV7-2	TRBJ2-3	ASSWIAGGPSTDTQY
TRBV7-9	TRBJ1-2	ASTQRARQTPNYGYT
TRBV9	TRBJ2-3	ASSVGDGGAKDTQY
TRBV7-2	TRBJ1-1	ASSLAGRMNTEAF
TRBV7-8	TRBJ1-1	ASSLIPSEAF
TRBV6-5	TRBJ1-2	ASSFTNAGAYGYT
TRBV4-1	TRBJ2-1	ASSQDTMRQGRNEQF
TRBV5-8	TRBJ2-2	ASSLDRPTGELF
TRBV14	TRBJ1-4	ASSVSSWEKLF
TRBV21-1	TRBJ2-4	ASILLGRAAKNIQY
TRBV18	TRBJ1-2	ASSPTGTEGYGYT
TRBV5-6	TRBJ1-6	ASSLARVRQYNSPLH
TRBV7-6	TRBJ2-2	ASTSGYQDTGELF
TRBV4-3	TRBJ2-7	ASSQELELGGQY
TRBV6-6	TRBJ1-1	ASSPTAGTEAF
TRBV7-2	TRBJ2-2	ASSLEGTSGSGELF
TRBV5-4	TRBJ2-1	ASSPGTGDNEQF
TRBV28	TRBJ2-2	ASSPRTGWHTGELF
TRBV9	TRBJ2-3	ASSVDPHKDTQY